This entry lists 26 T cell receptor beta chains sequenced from one sample in a study of regulatory T cells in long-lasting Graves disease. Time point here: newly diagnosed GD, antithyroid drugs for less than 3 months. There was RNA extracted from PBMCs, and the TCR library was made from it. In building TCR beta libraries, iRepertoire HTBI primers were used together with Arm-PCR of CDR3 regions. TCRdb reprocessed the multiplex PCR reads with MiXCR, giving one entry per CDR3 protein. The table records about 560,000 distinct CDR3 sequences, around 15% of them present only once. The same data also went into a second study, on T cells in Graves' hyperthyroidism and ophthalmopathy.

Material: peripheral blood mononuclear cells (PBMCs), obtained at new diagnosis, from a patient treated with antithyroid drugs. The receptor set was obtained from a man between 18 and 35 years old with Graves disease.

This clonotype was recorded a few times. This sequence joins TRBV27 and TRBJ2-5; TRBD1 aligns across 11 bases. Trimming cost V 6 bases and J 5 bases; bases outside gene matches: 8. Germline V gene sequence: CDR1 MNHEY, CDR2 SMNVEV (reference sequence). The CDR3 length is 15 residues. The CDR3: CASSLRDRGWETQYF. The CDR3 DNA is TGTGCCAGCAGCCTCCGGGACAGGGGGTGGGAGACCCAGTACTTC.

The chain carries TRBV5-1 and TRBJ2-3, with a tentative D call TRBD2 (5 bases). V was shortened by 8 bases and J by 1 base, with 8 bases between the two germline ends. The length of the CDR3 is 12 residues. Germline V CDR1 and CDR2: SGHRS, YFSETQ. The CDR3 DNA follows: TGCGCCAGGAGCGGAGGCACAGATACGCAGTATTTT. Translating gives CARSGGTDTQYF.

This clonotype was counted many times. The genes are TRBV12-3 or TRBV12-4 and TRBJ1-2, with TRBD1 matching over 8 bases. The CDR3 loop spans 13 amino acids. V was pared by 6 bases and J by 4 bases, with 4 bases of the junction left unmatched. CDR3 nucleotide sequence: TGTGCCAGCAGACGTACAGGGGGCTATGGCTACACCTTC. As protein: CASRRTGGYGYTF.

Concerning this clonotype itself: The missing conserved phenylalanine or tryptophan at the end of this CDR3 makes a read error likely. This chain uses TRBV28 with TRBJ2-7; tentative D call: TRBD2 (7 bases). CDR1 and CDR2 (germline): MDHEN, SYDVKM. Between the trimmed V and J ends, which lost 1 base and 7 bases, there was a span of 20 bases. This CDR3 has 16 amino acids. In DNA form, the CDR3 reads TGTGCCAGCAGTTTATTCGGGACATCACCCGGGGGGGAGCAGTACTTG. It yields the protein CASSLFGTSPGGEQYL.

This clonotype was observed a handful of times. The chain links TRBV12-5 to TRBJ1-5; D uncertain. The CDR3 has 14 amino acids. Germline CDR1 and CDR2: LGHNT and FRNRAP. V was cut by 7 bases and J by 2 bases, with 12 bases left in between. CDR3 in amino acids: CASAPGRGNQPQHF. The CDR3 DNA is TGTGCTAGTGCCCCTGGAAGGGGCAATCAGCCCCAGCATTTT.

The table lists this clonotype with many counts. V usage is TRBV27 and J usage is TRBJ2-3; TRBD2 is a possible D gene (5 bases). Trimming removed 10 bases at V and 5 bases at J, with 22 bases between. Germline V gene data show CDR1 as MNHEY and CDR2 as SMNVEV (reference sequence). CDR3 size: 15 residues. DNA of the CDR3: TGTGCCACTTCGGGCGGGTGGGGAAAAAAAGATACGCAGTATTTT. Residues: CATSGGWGKKDTQYF.

This clonotype was found a few times. The chain couples TRBV24-1 to TRBJ1-2; 8 bases match TRBD1. The V gene's germline CDR1 is KGHDR and CDR2 SFDVKD. CDR3 length: 17 amino acids. V was clipped by 4 bases and J by 0 bases; unmatched bases: 9. CDR3 sequence (DNA): TGTGCCACCAGTGAAGACGGACAGGGAGAAGCTAACTATGGCTACACCTTC. Amino acids: CATSEDGQGEANYGYTF.

This clonotype was observed a handful of times. This rearrangement joins TRBV28 to TRBJ1-5, with unresolved D. Germline CDR1 reads MDHEN; CDR2 reads SYDVKM. V lost 5 bases and J lost 0, with 8 bases in between. There are 14 residues in the CDR3. CDR3 in DNA: TGTGCCAGCAGTCGGTGGGATAGCAATCAGCCCCAGCATTTT. Protein: CASSRWDSNQPQHF.

The rearrangement uses TRBV5-1 and TRBJ2-3; TRBD1 or TRBD2 may be the D gene (5 bases each). This CDR3 contains 13 residues. The V and J ends lost 6 bases and 3 bases respectively, with 11 bases between them. From germline, CDR1 is SGHRS and CDR2 YFSETQ. CDR3 region: CASKRDPTDTQYF. The CDR3, as DNA: TGCGCCAGCAAACGGGACCCAACAGATACGCAGTATTTT.

The table lists this clonotype with a few counts. One junction end disagrees with the germline gene, perhaps due to a read error. The chain links TRBV27 to TRBJ2-7; D ambiguous. Germline loops: CDR1 MNHEY, CDR2 SMNVEV (reference sequence). This CDR3 is 11 amino acids long. CDR3 in amino acids: CASSGAYEQHF. DNA for the CDR3: TGTGCCAGCAGTGGAGCCTACGAGCAGCACTTC.

There are many counts of this clonotype. The chain links TRBV11-2 to TRBJ2-7; 7 nucleotides align to TRBD1. CDR3 length equals 12 residues. Germline trimming cut 5 bases from V and 8 bases from J; bases unmatched to any gene: 6. Germline V gene sequence: CDR1 SGHAT, CDR2 FQNNGV. The CDR3 nucleotides are TGTGCCAGCAGCACCCGACAGGGCCAGCAGTACTTC. This encodes CASSTRQGQQYF.

The chain recombines TRBV4-1 with TRBJ2-3; D gene unclear. CDR1 MGHRA and CDR2 YSYEKL come from the germline V gene. Trimming removed 3 bases at V and 9 bases at J, with 16 bases between. This CDR3 comprises 14 residues. CDR3 region: CASSQERTPKTQYF. DNA for the CDR3: TGCGCCAGCAGCCAGGAACGGACGCCGAAAACGCAGTATTTT.

This clonotype was counted only a few times. The chain has TRBV4-1 and TRBJ2-1, with no clear D. The length of the CDR3 is 12 residues. The germline CDR1 and CDR2 sequences are MGHRA and YSYEKL. Between the trimmed V and J ends, which lost 5 bases and 9 bases, there was a span of 11 bases. This chain's CDR3 is CASSDDGGEQFF. CDR3 DNA sequence: TGCGCCAGCAGCGACGACGGTGGTGAGCAGTTCTTC.

This clonotype was seen repeatedly, ten times or more. In nucleotides, the CDR3 is TGTGCCAGCAGAGAGACAGGGGCTAGCACAGATACGCAGTATTTT. Translated: CASRETGASTDTQYF. This chain links TRBV2 with TRBJ2-3; 8 nucleotides align to TRBD1. Germline assignment: CDR1 SNHLY and CDR2 FYNNEI. This CDR3 comprises 15 residues. The junction had 5 bases not matched to a gene; V was cut back by 6 bases and J by 0 bases. The full variable domain, rest sourced from reference TRBV2 and TRBJ2-3, is EPEVTQTPSHQVTQMGQEVILRCVPISNHLYFYWYRQILGQKVEFLVSFYNNEISEKSEIFDDQFSVERPDGSNFTLKIRSTKLEDSAMYFCASRETGASTDTQYFGPGTRLTVL.

This clonotype was observed a few times. The chain combines TRBV20-1 with TRBJ1-1, with a possible D match to TRBD1 (6 bases). V dropped 0 bases and J dropped 1 base, with 12 bases sitting between them. Germline values: CDR1 DFQATT, CDR2 SNEGSKA (reference sequence). The CDR3 has 15 amino acids. This CDR3 reads CSAREAGGANTEAFF. DNA for the CDR3: TGCAGTGCTAGAGAGGCCGGGGGGGCGAACACTGAAGCTTTCTTT.

This clonotype showed up many times. The chain uses TRBV28 and TRBJ2-1; 8 bases fit TRBD2. The V and J ends lost 10 bases and 0 bases, in that order; junction bases with no gene match: 11. The germline V gene has CDR1 MDHEN and CDR2 SYDVKM. The CDR3 is made up of 16 amino acids. The CDR3 DNA follows: TGTGCCATCTTCCCGGGGGGGGCTAGCTCCTACAATGAGCAGTTCTTC. This gives the protein CAIFPGGASSYNEQFF.

This clonotype was counted ten times or more. The chain links TRBV7-9 to TRBJ2-3, with D perhaps being TRBD1 or TRBD2 (6 bases each). The length of the CDR3 is 18 residues. The germline gives CDR1 SEHNR, CDR2 FQNEAQ (reference sequence). V lost 2 bases, J lost 4 bases, and 22 bases lay in between. CDR3 region: CASSLPPQLAEGADTQYF. Here the CDR3 DNA reads TGTGCCAGCAGCTTACCCCCCCAGTTAGCGGAGGGGGCAGATACGCAGTATTTT.

There are many counts of this clonotype. The chain joins TRBV12-3 or TRBV12-4 to TRBJ2-2; 11 nucleotides agree with TRBD2. Losses at the gene ends were 6 bases for V and 3 bases for J; bases not matched to a gene: 6. The CDR3 is 16 amino acids. CDR3 sequence: CASRPGTSGDTGELFF. In DNA form, the CDR3 reads TGTGCCAGCAGACCCGGGACTAGCGGAGACACCGGGGAGCTGTTTTTT.

This clonotype was seen repeatedly, ten times or more. V gene TRBV30 combines with J gene TRBJ2-3; TRBD2 matches 11 bases. The germline V gene encodes CDR1 GTSNPN and CDR2 SVGIG (reference sequence). With V trimmed by 3 bases and J by 10 bases, 9 bases remained unmatched. The CDR3 is 14 amino acids. DNA for the CDR3: TGTGCCTGGAGCGCAACTAGCGGGAGCCCCTCGCAGTATTTT. It translates to CAWSATSGSPSQYF.

The sample holds many counts of this clonotype. V is TRBV7-9 and J is TRBJ2-1, with D unresolved. Germline V gene data show CDR1 as SEHNR and CDR2 as FQNEAQ (reference sequence). CDR3 length: 16 amino acids. V was clipped by 1 base and J by 0 bases, with 10 bases between them. CDR3: CASSLVAVSSYNEQFF. DNA for the CDR3: TGTGCCAGCAGCTTAGTGGCGGTTAGCTCCTACAATGAGCAGTTCTTC.

This clonotype was detected ten times or more. The genes are TRBV20-1 and TRBJ2-7; 9 positions agree with TRBD1. Looked up from germline, CDR1 is DFQATT and CDR2 is SNEGSKA (reference sequence). The CDR3 is 11 amino acids. V shed 6 bases, J shed 5 bases, and the junction held 2 bases outside the gene matches. This CDR3 is CSAGTGNEQYF. The CDR3 DNA sequence: TGCAGTGCAGGGACAGGGAACGAGCAGTACTTC.

This clonotype was found many times. CDR3 protein: CASSGRDRGREQYF. In DNA form, the CDR3 reads TGTGCCAGCAGCGGCCGGGACAGGGGGAGGGAGCAGTACTTC. The chain uses TRBV13 and TRBJ2-7, with 11 nucleotides matching TRBD1. From germline, CDR1 is PRHDT and CDR2 FYEKMQ (reference sequence). The V gene end was trimmed by 5 bases and the J gene end by 7 bases; junction bases not matched to a gene: 7. The CDR3 is made up of 14 amino acids.

This clonotype has just one count. The chain has TRBV7-9 and TRBJ2-7, with D perhaps matching TRBD1 (6 bases). The CDR3 is 16 residues long. CDR1 and CDR2 (germline): SEHNR, FQNEAQ (reference sequence). V was clipped by 5 bases and J by 5 bases, with 22 bases between them. The chain's CDR3 is CASSPLGARGSHEQYF. The DNA of the CDR3 is TGTGCCAGCAGCCCCCTGGGGGCCCGGGGCAGTCACGAGCAGTACTTC.

In this sample, this clonotype turned up many times. This chain uses TRBV18 with TRBJ1-1; D is uncertain. The CDR3 is 12 amino acids. Per germline, CDR1 KGHSH and CDR2 LQKENI. V dropped 8 bases and J dropped 5 bases, with 12 bases sitting between them. In nucleotides, the CDR3 is TGTGCCAGCAGCATCCGGGGTACTGAAGCTTTCTTT. Translated: CASSIRGTEAFF.

This clonotype was counted a few times. The V call is TRBV6-2 or TRBV6-3, the J call TRBJ2-2; TRBD2 matches at 7 bases. Germline V gene lookup returns CDR1 MNHEY and CDR2 SVGEGT. V trimming: 0 bases; J trimming: 3 bases; junction bases outside the gene matches: 10. The CDR3 totals 18 residues. The CDR3 reads CASSYSIGRELDTGELFF. The CDR3 DNA reads as TGTGCCAGCAGTTACTCGATTGGGCGGGAGCTTGACACCGGGGAGCTGTTTTTT.

This sequence joins TRBV27 and TRBJ2-2; 7 nucleotides match TRBD2. The germline gives CDR1 MNHEY, CDR2 SMNVEV (reference sequence). Trimming took 6 bases from V and 2 from J; bases not matched to a gene: 15. This CDR3 has 18 residues. The CDR3 region has the DNA TGTGCCAGCAGCTACCTCCTGATGGGGGGGGGTAACACCGGGGAGCTGTTTTTT. The encoded protein is CASSYLLMGGGNTGELFF.